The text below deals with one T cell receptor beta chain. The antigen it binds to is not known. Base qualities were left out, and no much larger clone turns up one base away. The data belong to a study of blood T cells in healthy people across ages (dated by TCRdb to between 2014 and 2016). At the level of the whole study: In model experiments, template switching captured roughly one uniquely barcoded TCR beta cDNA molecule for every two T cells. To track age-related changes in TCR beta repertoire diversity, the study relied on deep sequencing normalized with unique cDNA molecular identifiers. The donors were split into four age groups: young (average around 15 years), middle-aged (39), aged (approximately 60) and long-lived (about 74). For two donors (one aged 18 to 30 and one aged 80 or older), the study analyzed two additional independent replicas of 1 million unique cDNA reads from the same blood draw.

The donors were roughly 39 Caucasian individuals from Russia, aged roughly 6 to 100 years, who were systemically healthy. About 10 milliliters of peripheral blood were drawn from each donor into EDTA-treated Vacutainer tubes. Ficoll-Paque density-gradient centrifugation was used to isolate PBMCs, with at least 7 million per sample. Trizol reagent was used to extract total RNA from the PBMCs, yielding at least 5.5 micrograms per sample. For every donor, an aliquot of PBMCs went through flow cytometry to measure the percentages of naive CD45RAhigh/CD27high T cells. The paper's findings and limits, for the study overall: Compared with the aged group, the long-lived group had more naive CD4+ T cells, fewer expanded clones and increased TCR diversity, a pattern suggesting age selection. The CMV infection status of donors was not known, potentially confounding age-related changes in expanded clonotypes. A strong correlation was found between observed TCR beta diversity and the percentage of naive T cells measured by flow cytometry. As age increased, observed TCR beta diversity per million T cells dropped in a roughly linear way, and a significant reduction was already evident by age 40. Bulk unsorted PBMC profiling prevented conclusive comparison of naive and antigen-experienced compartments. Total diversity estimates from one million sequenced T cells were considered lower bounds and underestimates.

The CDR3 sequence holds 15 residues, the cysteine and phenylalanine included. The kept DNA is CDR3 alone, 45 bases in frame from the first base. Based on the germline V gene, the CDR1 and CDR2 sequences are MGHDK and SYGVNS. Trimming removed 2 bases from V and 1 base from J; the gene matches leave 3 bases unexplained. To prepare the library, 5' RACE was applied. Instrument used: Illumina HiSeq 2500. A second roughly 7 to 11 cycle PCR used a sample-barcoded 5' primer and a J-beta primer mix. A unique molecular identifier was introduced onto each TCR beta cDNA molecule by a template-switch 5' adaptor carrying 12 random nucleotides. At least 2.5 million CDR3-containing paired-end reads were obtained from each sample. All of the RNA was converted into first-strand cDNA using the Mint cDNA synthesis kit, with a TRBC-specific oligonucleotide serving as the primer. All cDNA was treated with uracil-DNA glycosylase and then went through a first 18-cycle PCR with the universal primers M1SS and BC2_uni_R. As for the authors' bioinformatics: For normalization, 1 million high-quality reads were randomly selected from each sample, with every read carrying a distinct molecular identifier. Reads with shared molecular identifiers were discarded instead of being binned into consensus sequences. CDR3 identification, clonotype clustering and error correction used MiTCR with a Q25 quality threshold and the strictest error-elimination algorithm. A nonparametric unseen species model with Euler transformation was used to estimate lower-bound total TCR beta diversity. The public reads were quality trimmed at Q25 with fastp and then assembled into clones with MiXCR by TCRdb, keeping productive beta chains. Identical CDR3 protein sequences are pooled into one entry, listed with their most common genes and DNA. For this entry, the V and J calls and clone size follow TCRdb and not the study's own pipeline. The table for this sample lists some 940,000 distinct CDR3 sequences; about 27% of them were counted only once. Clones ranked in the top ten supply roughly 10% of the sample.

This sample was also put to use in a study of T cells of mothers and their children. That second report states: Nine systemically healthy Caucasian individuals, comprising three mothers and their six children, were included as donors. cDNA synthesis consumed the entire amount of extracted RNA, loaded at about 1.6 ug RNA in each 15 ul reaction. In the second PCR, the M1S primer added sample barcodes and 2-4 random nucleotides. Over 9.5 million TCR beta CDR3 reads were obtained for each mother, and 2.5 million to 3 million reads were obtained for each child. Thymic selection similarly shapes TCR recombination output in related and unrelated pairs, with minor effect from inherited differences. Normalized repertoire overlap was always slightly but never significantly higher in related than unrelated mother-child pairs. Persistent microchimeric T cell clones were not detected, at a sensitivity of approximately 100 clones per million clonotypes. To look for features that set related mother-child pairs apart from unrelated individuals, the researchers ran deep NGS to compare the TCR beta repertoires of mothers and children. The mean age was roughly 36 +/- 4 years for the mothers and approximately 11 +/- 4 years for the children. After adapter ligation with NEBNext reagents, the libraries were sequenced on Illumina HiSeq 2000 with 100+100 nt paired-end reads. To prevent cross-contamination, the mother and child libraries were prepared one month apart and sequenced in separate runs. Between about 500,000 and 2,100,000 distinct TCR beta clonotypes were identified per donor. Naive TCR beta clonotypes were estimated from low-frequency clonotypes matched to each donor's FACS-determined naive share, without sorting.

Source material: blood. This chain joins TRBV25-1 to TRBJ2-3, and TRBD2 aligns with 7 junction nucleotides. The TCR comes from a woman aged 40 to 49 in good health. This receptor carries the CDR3 CASSEALAGTDTQYF. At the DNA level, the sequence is TGTGCCAGCAGTGAAGCTCTAGCGGGCACAGATACGCAGTATTTT.